Listed here are 17 T cell receptor beta chains from one sample, sequenced in a study of blood T cell repertoires in COVID-19. Repertoires were generated with immunoSEQ multiplex PCR, while TCRdb's copy carries only in-frame clones and drops some. In the table there are about 170,000 clones, 85% to 90% of which are singletons. The specimen sequenced was peripheral blood. Source of these receptors: an elderly woman in a cohort sampled during active or convalescent COVID-19.

This chain uses TRBV27 with TRBJ2-3, with D possibly being TRBD1 (5 bases). Trimming removed 5 bases from V and 0 bases from J, with 12 bases in between. This CDR3 contains 15 residues. Per germline, CDR1 MNHEY and CDR2 SMNVEV (reference sequence). CDR3 DNA sequence: TGTGCCAGCAGTCTGAGACAGCTAAGCACAGATACGCAGTATTTT. This encodes CASSLRQLSTDTQYF.

This chain links TRBV5-4 with TRBJ2-7, with 8 bases lining up with TRBD2. Germline lookup yields CDR1 SGHNT and CDR2 YYREEE (reference sequence). This CDR3 has 14 amino acids. The trim removed 4 bases at V and 7 bases at J, leaving 10 bases unmatched. As DNA, the CDR3 is TGTGCCAGCAGCCACCCCGGGGGGGCGGGGGAGCAGTACTTC. The encoded protein is CASSHPGGAGEQYF.

The chain employs TRBV5-1 and TRBJ1-4, with a tentative D call TRBD1 (6 bases). CDR3 length: 14 residues. Looked up from germline, CDR1 is SGHRS and CDR2 is YFSETQ. The V end was cut by 0 bases, the J end by 7 bases, with 10 bases between. CDR3: CASSLGQGTEKLFF. The CDR3 DNA reads TGCGCCAGCAGCTTGGGCCAGGGGACTGAAAAACTGTTTTTT.

This rearrangement joins TRBV18 to TRBJ2-1; D is possibly TRBD2 (5 bases). CDR3 length: 14 residues. Germline-derived CDR1 and CDR2 are KGHSH and LQKENI. V was cut by 1 base and J by 7 bases, with 11 bases left in between. The CDR3 nucleotides are TGTGCCAGCTCACCACTTTCGACGGGAAATGAGCAGTTCTTC. Translation gives CASSPLSTGNEQFF.

The chain couples TRBV11-2 to TRBJ2-2; possibly TRBD1 for D (5 bases). Trimming took off 2 bases at V and 6 bases at J, with 7 bases between the two ends. This CDR3 comprises 13 residues. Germline CDR1 is SGHAT and CDR2 is FQNNGV. This CDR3 is CASSLPGPGELFF. CDR3 nucleotide sequence: TGTGCCAGCAGCTTACCAGGGCCCGGGGAGCTGTTTTTT.

The chain couples TRBV3-1 (or the pseudogene TRBV3-2) to TRBJ1-5; tentative D call: TRBD1 (6 bases). CDR1 is LGHDT and CDR2 is YNNKEL in the germline V gene (reference sequence). The CDR3 is made up of 13 amino acids. The V end was cut by 5 bases, the J end by 4 bases, with 9 bases between. This CDR3 is CASSSTGNQPQHF. Here the CDR3 DNA reads TGTGCCAGCAGCTCTACAGGGAATCAGCCCCAGCATTTT.

In DNA form, the CDR3 reads TGCGCCAGCAGCCAAGTATACACAGGGGATGATGGAGCTTTCTTT. It is translated as CASSQVYTGDDGAFF. The V gene is TRBV4-3, the J gene TRBJ1-1; 7 bases agree with TRBD1. J lost 10 bases, V lost 1 base, and 12 bases had no gene match. Germline assignment: CDR1 LGHNA and CDR2 YSLEER. The CDR3 runs 15 residues.

The rearrangement uses TRBV3-1 (or the pseudogene TRBV3-2) and TRBJ2-5; TRBD2 matches 8 bases. The trim removed 5 bases at V and 5 bases at J, leaving 7 bases unmatched. The CDR3 consists of 14 residues. Germline CDR1 is LGHDT and CDR2 is YNNKEL (reference sequence). The CDR3 loop is CASSTRGGGETQYF. CDR3 nucleotides: TGTGCCAGCAGCACCCGGGGGGGTGGGGAGACCCAGTACTTC.

V usage is TRBV30 and J usage is TRBJ2-3; 13 bases are shared with TRBD2. Trimming took 0 bases from V and 1 from J; bases not matched to a gene: 1. Germline V gene sequence: CDR1 GTSNPN, CDR2 SVGIG (reference sequence). This CDR3 comprises 16 residues. The CDR3 DNA reads TGTGCCTGGAGTGTGGGACTAGCGGGGCGCACAGATACGCAGTATTTT. Its protein is CAWSVGLAGRTDTQYF.

The J gene is TRBJ2-5, the V gene TRBV7-9; D uncertain. This CDR3 spans 11 amino acids. CDR1 is SEHNR and CDR2 is FQNEAQ in the germline V gene (reference sequence). V lost 5 bases and J lost 5, with 6 bases in between. The CDR3 coding sequence is TGTGCCAGCAGCCCCTTGGAGACCCAGTACTTC. This translates into CASSPLETQYF. The full variable domain, with the rest looked up from reference TRBV7-9 and TRBJ2-5, is DTGVSQNPRHKITKRGQNVTFRCDPISEHNRLYWYRQTLGQGPEFLTYFQNEAQLEKSRLLSDRFSAERPKGSFSTLEIQRTEQGDSAMYLCASSPLETQYFGPGTRLLVL.

The rearrangement uses TRBV27 and TRBJ2-7; the D gene is possibly TRBD2 (6 bases). Germline assignment: CDR1 MNHEY and CDR2 SMNVEV (reference sequence). Trimming stripped 6 bases from V and 2 bases from J, with 14 bases between. The CDR3 covers 14 residues. The CDR3 reads CASRPRAGPYEQYV. The CDR3 DNA follows: TGTGCCAGCAGACCCAGGGCGGGGCCCTACGAGCAGTACGTC.

This chain connects TRBV10-3 to TRBJ1-2; no reliable D call. V was trimmed by 4 bases and J by 5 bases, leaving 14 bases between them. Germline CDR1 ENHRY, CDR2 SYGVKD. The CDR3 spans 14 residues. CDR3: CAISGQASWYGYTF. CDR3 coding DNA: TGTGCCATCAGTGGGCAGGCTTCTTGGTATGGCTACACCTTC.

The chain links TRBV7-2 to TRBJ1-1; D is ambiguous. The CDR3 spans 17 residues. Germline-derived CDR1 and CDR2 are SGHTA and FQGNSA. Trimming shortened V by 5 bases and J by 1 base, and 20 bases separated the two germline ends. The CDR3 nucleotides read TGTGCCAGCAGCGGCCACCACAAAGGCAGACAGAACACTGAAGCTTTCTTT. Protein sequence: CASSGHHKGRQNTEAFF.

The CDR3 sequence is CASSRNRNTEAFF. The CDR3 DNA reads as TGTGCCAGCTCCCGCAACAGGAACACTGAAGCTTTCTTT. The rearrangement uses TRBV18 and TRBJ1-1; D remains ambiguous. The CDR3 has 13 amino acids. Germline CDR1 is KGHSH and CDR2 is LQKENI. V lost 6 bases, J lost 1 base, and 9 bases lay in between.

The gene calls are TRBV5-1 and TRBJ2-3, with TRBD2 matching 10 bases. V was clipped by 1 base and J by 3 bases; unmatched bases: 5. Per germline, CDR1 SGHRS and CDR2 YFSETQ. There are 16 residues in the CDR3. The CDR3 nucleotides read TGCGCCAGCAGCTTGTCACTACTAGCGGGGACAGATACGCAGTATTTT. It encodes CASSLSLLAGTDTQYF.

The chain links TRBV5-1 to TRBJ2-3, with 8 bases fitting TRBD1. Germline-derived CDR1 and CDR2 are SGHRS and YFSETQ. V was clipped by 6 bases and J by 1 base; unmatched bases: 4. The CDR3 consists of 14 residues. The CDR3 reads CASNTGQGTDTQYF. CDR3 DNA sequence: TGCGCCAGCAACACGGGACAGGGCACAGATACGCAGTATTTT.

The genes are TRBV30 and TRBJ1-4; no firm D call. This CDR3 spans 12 amino acids. The V end was cut by 1 base, the J end by 6 bases, with 6 bases between. The V gene's germline CDR1 is GTSNPN and CDR2 SVGIG (reference sequence). In DNA, the CDR3 is TGTGCCTGGAGTGCGGGATATGAAAAACTGTTTTTT. Protein: CAWSAGYEKLFF.